This T cell receptor beta chain was found in a study of blood T cell repertoires in COVID-19. Germline V lookup: CDR1 SNHLY, CDR2 FYNNEI. With 4 bases removed from V and 7 bases from J, the gap between germline ends came to 17 bases. The CDR3 has 14 amino acids. Profiling relied on immunoSEQ multiplex PCR, and the TCRdb table lists in-frame clones only, not all of them. Here the sample spans a few hundred thousand clones, 88% being singletons. The chain has TRBV2 and TRBJ2-7; D possibly corresponds to TRBD2 (6 bases). The sequence came from a woman under 30 who had recovered from COVID-19. The sequenced sample consisted of PBMCs or T cells enriched from blood (not recorded which). CDR3 loop: CASSVGAGTREQYF. The CDR3 coding sequence is TGTGCCAGCAGTGTAGGGGCGGGGACGAGGGAGCAGTACTTC.